The T cell receptor (beta chain) described here comes from a study of T cells in Graves' hyperthyroidism and ophthalmopathy. Study observations and caveats: Also found in blood were most expanded thyroid clonotypes above 0.001.

RNA transcripts gave rise to amplified TCR beta CDR3 regions. The TCR CDR3 first-round RT-PCR relied on the HTBI primer set. Each CDR3 protein is one row after TCRdb ran MiXCR on the multiplex PCR reads. Found here are a few hundred thousand distinct CDR3 sequences, approximately 21% of them singletons; the top ten hold 50% to 75%. In this sample, this clonotype turned up many times. As yet, its antigen is unknown. The length of the CDR3 is 16 residues. V shed 1 base, J shed 5 bases, and the junction held 4 bases outside the gene matches. The germline CDR1 and CDR2 sequences are KGHDR and SFDVKD. Out of about 10 ml of fresh peripheral blood came the PBMCs.

The sequenced sample was blood. This TCR was recovered from a man under 40 with Graves' ophthalmopathy. The V call is TRBV24-1, the J call TRBJ2-1; TRBD2 agrees at 10 bases. The CDR3 here is CATSDLPSGSDNEQFF. CDR3 sequence (DNA): TGTGCCACCAGTGATTTACCTAGCGGGAGCGACAATGAGCAGTTCTTC.